The rows below give T cell receptor beta chains drawn from one sample of a study of T cells after yellow fever vaccination. TCRdb called the 5' RACE reads again in MiXCR, with one record for every CDR3 protein. The repertoire consists of more than 300,000 distinct CDR3 sequences, with approximately 12% occurring once and the leading ten covering 3% to 4%. Sample: CD4+ T cells sorted from PBMCs, taken 45 days after the yellow fever booster vaccination. Receptor source: a man younger than 30 who received the YFV17D yellow fever vaccine. Both conserved end residues are part of each CDR3. The D gene is left open where the match is weak. Where a row states a size, it is once, few, many or the class of an expanded clone; other rows omit it.

clone_size j_call d_call v_call cdr3_nt cdr3_aa
. TRBJ2-3 TRBD1 TRBV5-6 TGTGCCAGCAGAAAGGGGACAGGGGTACGGACAGATACGCAGTATTTT CASRKGTGVRTDTQYF
. TRBJ2-2 TRBD1 TRBV6-6 TGTGCCAGCAGTTATGGACAGGGGGCGGTGGCCGGGGAGCTGTTTTTT CASSYGQGAVAGELFF
few TRBJ1-6 . TRBV9 TGTGCCAGCATTTTAGGCAACTATAACTATAATTCACCCCTCCACTTT CASILGNYNYNSPLHF
many TRBJ2-1 TRBD1 TRBV5-6 TGTGCCAGCAGCTTGGGGCTGACAGGGGGAGGTAATGAGCAGTTCTTC CASSLGLTGGGNEQFF
. TRBJ2-1 TRBD2 TRBV5-1 TGCGCCAGCAGCTTAGCTAGCGGGAATGCCTACAATGAGCAGTTCTTC CASSLASGNAYNEQFF
few TRBJ2-3 TRBD2 TRBV7-2 TGTGCCAGCAGCTTAGCGGGTACGGCTAGCGGAGGTTATACGCAGTATTTT CASSLAGTASGGYTQYF
many TRBJ2-1 TRBD1 TRBV5-1 TGCGCCAGCGGAGGACAGGGCAGGAATGAGCAGTTCTTC CASGGQGRNEQFF
many TRBJ1-4 . TRBV7-2 TGTGCCAGCGCCCCACACGCATTTAATGAAAAACTGTTTTTT CASAPHAFNEKLFF
. TRBJ1-2 . TRBV7-9 TGTGCCAGCACAGCCTTCTATGGCTACACCTTC CASTAFYGYTF
few TRBJ1-2 TRBD1 TRBV5-4 TGTGCCAGCAGCATTCCGGGACAGGGGGCTCATGGCTACACCTTC CASSIPGQGAHGYTF
few TRBJ1-1 . TRBV15 TGTGCCACCAGCTCACAGGGTGACACTGAAGCTTTCTTT CATSSQGDTEAFF
few TRBJ2-2 . TRBV6-1 TGTGCCAGCAGTGAACACCCGGGGAACACCGGGGAGCTGTTTTTT CASSEHPGNTGELFF
few TRBJ2-6 . TRBV3-1 TGTGCCAGCAGCCATGAAAGGGCTGGGGCCAACGTCCTGACTTTC CASSHERAGANVLTF
. TRBJ2-2 . TRBV20-1 TGCAGTGCTAGAAAAAGGACTGCTGGGGAGCTGTTTTTT CSARKRTAGELFF
. TRBJ2-1 TRBD1 TRBV5-1 TGCGCCAGCAGCTTGGGGACAGGGAAACCCTACAATGAGCAGTTCTTC CASSLGTGKPYNEQFF
few TRBJ1-1 . TRBV29-1 TGCAGCGTTGGATGGGGGGGTGGTACTGAAGCTTTCTTT CSVGWGGGTEAFF
. TRBJ1-2 TRBD1 TRBV6-2/TRBV6-3 TGTGCCAGCAGCTACGGGGACAGGCCCTATGGCTACACCTTC CASSYGDRPYGYTF
. TRBJ2-7 TRBD2 TRBV12-5 TGTGCTAGTGGTTTGAGGCAGGGAGGGAGCGAGCAGTACTTC CASGLRQGGSEQYF
few TRBJ2-1 TRBD2 TRBV7-2 TGTGCCAGCAGCTTACCCCTAGCGGGGGGGAATGAGCAGTTCTTC CASSLPLAGGNEQFF
. TRBJ2-5 . TRBV18 TGTGCCAGCTCACCAGTCCTAGGAGAAGAGACCCAGTACTTC CASSPVLGEETQYF
. TRBJ2-7 . TRBV12-3/TRBV12-4 TGTGCCAGCAGTCCCTCCTCCCCATCAGCCGAGCAGTACTTC CASSPSSPSAEQYF
. TRBJ2-7 TRBD2 TRBV9 TGTGCCAGCAGCCCCGGACTAGCGGGGGGCTACGAGCAGTACTTC CASSPGLAGGYEQYF